Given below is one T cell receptor (beta chain) in context. The antigen is unknown. This sample stems from a study of beta chain features in type 1 diabetes. Study outcomes and limitations: The study found fewer insertions and more deletions at VDJ junctions in type 1 diabetes patients. Reads derived from cDNA could over-represent cells showing high TCR expression. TCRB CDR3 length was moderately but significantly reduced in all four CD4+ subsets of Type 1 diabetes patients.

Isolated RNA was reverse transcribed in full, so expressed TCRB transcripts were sequenced. Average reads for naive, central memory and regulatory T cell samples were about 4 million. Sequencing was performed with immunoSEQ multiplex PCR; in TCRdb, only in-frame clones are kept and a portion is missing. This repertoire shows a few hundred thousand clones, 12% to 15% found once; its top ten account for roughly 7%. Trimming took 6 bases from V and 6 from J; bases not matched to a gene: 7. Per the germline V gene, CDR1 is KGHSH and CDR2 is LQKENI. The CDR3 is 14 residues long. The origin of this receptor is a man aged 25 to 40 in good health. The gene calls are TRBV18 and TRBJ2-1; TRBD2 matches at 8 bases. Sample: central memory CD4+ T cells from blood. CDR3 DNA: TGTGCCAGCTCGTTTAGCGGGGAAGGCAATGAGCAGTTCTTC. Protein: CASSFSGEGNEQFF.